The 27 T cell receptor beta chains listed next were all sequenced from one sample in a study of blood T cell repertoires in COVID-19. Measured with immunoSEQ multiplex PCR; TCRdb has only the in-frame clones, and not every one. The table lists more than 200,000 clones, nearly 90% of them singletons. Sequencing was done on a sample of peripheral blood. Receptor source: a woman aged 40-49 years who had recovered from COVID-19.

The chain links TRBV7-8 to TRBJ1-2; D might be TRBD1 (5 bases). The CDR3 has 14 amino acids. Germline V gene lookup returns CDR1 SGHVS and CDR2 FQNEAQ. V gave up 7 bases and J gave up 4 bases, with 16 bases separating them. The chain's CDR3 is CASTSSGGSYGYTF. The CDR3 DNA reads TGTGCCAGCACCTCTTCCGGGGGATCCTATGGCTACACCTTC. Complete variable domain (other parts from reference TRBV7-8 and TRBJ1-2): GAGVSQSPRYKVAKRGQDVALRCDPISGHVSLFWYQQALGQGPEFLTYFQNEAQLDKSGLPSDRFFAERPEGSVSTLKIQRTQQEDSAVYLCASTSSGGSYGYTFGSGTRLTVV.

The chain joins TRBV19 to TRBJ2-7; 9 nucleotides agree with TRBD2. Germline V gives CDR1 LNHDA, CDR2 SQIVND (reference sequence). The ends lost 5 bases at V and 6 bases at J; junction bases unmatched: 8. There are 14 residues in the CDR3. The CDR3 protein is CASSVVAGASEQYF. The CDR3 DNA follows: TGTGCCAGTAGTGTAGTAGCGGGAGCATCCGAGCAGTACTTC.

The CDR3 coding sequence is TGCGCCAGCAGCTTCAGTCCCCAAAAAAATCAGCCCCAGCATTTT. Translating gives CASSFSPQKNQPQHF. The V gene is TRBV5-1, the J gene TRBJ1-5; D call uncertain. This CDR3 is 15 amino acids long. Deletions cut 2 bases from V and 4 bases from J, with 13 bases between. Per the germline V gene, CDR1 is SGHRS and CDR2 is YFSETQ. Looking up the rest from reference TRBV5-1 and TRBJ1-5 gives the full variable domain: KAGVTQTPRYLIKTRGQQVTLSCSPISGHRSVSWYQQTPGQGLQFLFEYFSETQRNKGNFPGRFSGRQFSNSRSEMNVSTLELGDSALYLCASSFSPQKNQPQHFGDGTRLSIL.

The rearrangement links TRBV29-1 to TRBJ1-2, with no clear D. There are 11 residues in the CDR3. Trimming took 4 bases from V and 3 from J, leaving 6 bases between them. CDR1 SQVTM and CDR2 ANQGSEA come from the germline V gene. In DNA form, the CDR3 reads TGCAGCGTTGTACAAGACTATGGCTACACCTTC. This translates into CSVVQDYGYTF.

The J gene is TRBJ1-4, the V gene TRBV6-5; a possible D gene is TRBD1 (5 bases). The V gene lost 2 bases and the J gene lost 3 bases, with 13 bases spanning the gap. CDR3 length: 16 amino acids. Germline lookup yields CDR1 MNHEY and CDR2 SVGAGI. The CDR3 region is CASSYGGVRANEKLFF. In DNA, the CDR3 is TGTGCCAGCAGTTACGGAGGGGTTAGAGCTAATGAAAAACTGTTTTTT.

The gene calls are TRBV6-2 or TRBV6-3 and TRBJ2-7; D is perhaps TRBD2 (5 bases). This CDR3 is built from 15 residues. Trimming removed 6 bases from V and 3 bases from J, with 18 bases in between. Germline V lookup: CDR1 MNHEY, CDR2 SVGEGT. The CDR3 loop is CASSSPSSPSYEQYF. The CDR3 nucleotides are TGTGCCAGCAGCTCGCCTAGCTCCCCTAGCTACGAGCAGTACTTC.

The rearrangement links TRBV19 to TRBJ2-3, with TRBD2 as a possible D gene (5 bases). Per germline, CDR1 LNHDA and CDR2 SQIVND (reference sequence). CDR3 length: 14 residues. V was trimmed by 5 bases and J by 7 bases, leaving 16 bases between them. The CDR3 nucleotides are TGTGCCAGTAGTGCAGAACTAGGAGCGCATACGCAGTATTTT. This gives the protein CASSAELGAHTQYF. Full variable domain (rest looked up from reference TRBV19 and TRBJ2-3): DGGITQSPKYLFRKEGQNVTLSCEQNLNHDAMYWYRQDPGQGLRLIYYSQIVNDFQKGDIAEGYSVSREKKESFPLTVTSAQKNPTAFYLCASSAELGAHTQYFGPGTRLTVL.

The CDR3 region has the DNA TGTGCCACCAGCAGAGATCAAGGCGGACGACTAGCGGGAAACAATGAGCAGTTCTTC. Protein: CATSRDQGGRLAGNNEQFF. J is TRBJ2-1 and V is TRBV15, with 11 bases aligning to TRBD2. J lost 5 bases, V lost 0 bases, and 12 bases had no gene match. This CDR3 region has 19 residues. Germline-derived CDR1 and CDR2 are LNHNV and YYDKDF (reference sequence). The full variable domain, in which reference TRBV15 and TRBJ2-1 provide the parts outside the CDR3, is DAMVIQNPRYQVTQFGKPVTLSCSQTLNHNVMYWYQQKSSQAPKLLFHYYDKDFNNEADTPDNFQSRRPNTSFCFLDIRSPGLGDTAMYLCATSRDQGGRLAGNNEQFFGPGTRLTVL.

This clone was seen once. V is TRBV2 and J is TRBJ1-5; TRBD1 matches at 7 bases. There are 19 residues in the CDR3. The ends lost 2 bases at V and 1 base at J; junction bases unmatched: 14. Germline V gene lookup returns CDR1 SNHLY and CDR2 FYNNEI. The CDR3 loop reads CASSESPGPWTGSNQPQHF. CDR3 in DNA: TGTGCCAGCAGTGAATCCCCCGGACCCTGGACAGGAAGCAATCAGCCCCAGCATTTT.

The chain carries TRBV19 and TRBJ1-1, with a tentative D call TRBD1 (5 bases). The germline V and J ends were trimmed by 8 bases and 7 bases, with 20 bases remaining between them. Germline lookup yields CDR1 LNHDA and CDR2 SQIVND (reference sequence). The CDR3 spans 14 residues. CDR3: CASSISQGGGEAFF. CDR3 DNA: TGTGCCAGTTCAATTTCCCAGGGAGGAGGTGAAGCTTTCTTT.

V is TRBV28 and J is TRBJ1-2; D is undetermined. Trimming removed 2 bases at V and 8 bases at J, with 9 bases between. Germline CDR1 and CDR2: MDHEN and SYDVKM. The CDR3 extends over 12 amino acids. The CDR3 DNA follows: TGTGCCAGCAGTTTAGTCCAGTCAGGCTACACCTTC. Protein product: CASSLVQSGYTF.

The V call is TRBV11-3, the J call TRBJ1-4, with TRBD1 identical over 8 bases. The CDR3 spans 14 residues. Germline values: CDR1 SGHNT, CDR2 YENEEA. V was clipped by 5 bases and J by 8 bases; unmatched bases: 7. CDR3 sequence reads: CASSPQGAREKLFF. The CDR3, as DNA: TGTGCCAGCAGCCCGCAGGGGGCGCGGGAAAAACTGTTTTTT.

V is TRBV9 and J is TRBJ1-6; no firm D call. Germline CDR1 is SGDLS and CDR2 is YYNGEE. The CDR3 sequence is 14 residues long. Trimming removed 6 bases from V and 0 bases from J, with 7 bases in between. The CDR3 sequence is CASTPSSYNSPLHF. The CDR3 DNA follows: TGTGCCAGCACGCCCAGCTCCTATAATTCACCCCTCCACTTT.

This clone was observed a single time. CDR3 in amino acids: CATTGADNSYEQYF. Here the CDR3 DNA reads TGTGCCACTACAGGTGCGGATAACTCCTACGAGCAGTACTTC. This chain connects TRBV2 to TRBJ2-7, with D perhaps matching TRBD1 (5 bases). The V gene's germline CDR1 is SNHLY and CDR2 FYNNEI. The CDR3 runs to 14 residues. Trimming took off 10 bases at V and 0 bases at J, with 16 bases between the two ends. The whole variable domain, remainder taken from reference TRBV2 and TRBJ2-7, is EPEVTQTPSHQVTQMGQEVILRCVPISNHLYFYWYRQILGQKVEFLVSFYNNEISEKSEIFDDQFSVERPDGSNFTLKIRSTKLEDSAMYFCATTGADNSYEQYFGPGTRLTVT.

V is TRBV27 and J is TRBJ2-6; 13 bases match TRBD2. After removal of 8 bases from V and 0 bases from J, the junction contained 4 bases not matched to a gene. This CDR3 contains 17 residues. Germline CDR1 is MNHEY and CDR2 is SMNVEV (reference sequence). This chain's CDR3 is CASGLAGVPSGANVLTF. The CDR3 DNA sequence: TGTGCCAGCGGACTAGCGGGAGTACCCTCTGGGGCCAACGTCCTGACTTTC.

This sequence joins TRBV29-1 and TRBJ1-2; 7 bases fit TRBD1. V was clipped by 3 bases and J by 4 bases; unmatched bases: 5. This CDR3 has 13 amino acids. CDR1 and CDR2 (germline): SQVTM, ANQGSEA. CDR3 nucleotides: TGCAGCGTTGATTACAGGGGAGGCTATGGCTACACCTTC. This sequence encodes CSVDYRGGYGYTF.

This chain joins TRBV15 and TRBJ1-1, with TRBD1 as a possible D gene (5 bases). Germline V gene sequence: CDR1 LNHNV, CDR2 YYDKDF (reference sequence). This CDR3 is built from 15 residues. The V gene lost 1 base and the J gene lost 1 base, with 10 bases spanning the gap. The CDR3 sequence is CATSRVGRENTEAFF. The DNA of the CDR3 is TGTGCCACCAGCAGAGTAGGCAGGGAGAACACTGAAGCTTTCTTT.

The gene calls are TRBV6-1 and TRBJ2-7; possibly TRBD1 for D (5 bases). V was cut by 2 bases and J by 0 bases, with 17 bases left in between. CDR1 is MNHNS, CDR2 SASEGT, per germline. The CDR3 has 17 amino acids. CDR3 DNA: TGTGCCAGCAGTGAAAGGAGTGGGTGGGGCAGCTCCTACGAGCAGTACTTC. Encoded protein: CASSERSGWGSSYEQYF.

The V gene is TRBV4-1, the J gene TRBJ1-4, with no clear D. V lost 1 base to trimming and J lost 8 bases, with 23 bases between them. This CDR3 is 18 amino acids long. Germline V gives CDR1 MGHRA, CDR2 YSYEKL. For the CDR3, the DNA is TGCGCCAGCAGCCAAGTCCTCATGGGTTGGGGAGGTCAAGAAAAACTGTTTTTT. Translation: CASSQVLMGWGGQEKLFF.

A few counts support this clone. This chain links TRBV7-9 with TRBJ1-2; D is unclear. The CDR3 has 12 residues. Germline-derived CDR1 and CDR2 are SEHNR and FQNEAQ (reference sequence). The V end was cut by 3 bases, the J end by 5 bases, with 7 bases between. Written as DNA, the CDR3 is TGTGCCAGCAGCTTTGACGGGTATGGCTACACCTTC. Its protein is CASSFDGYGYTF.

This clone was counted only a few times. The chain has TRBV12-3 or TRBV12-4 and TRBJ1-2, with a weak D call TRBD1 (5 bases). The CDR3 runs 13 residues. Trimming left V 4 bases short and J 1 base short, with 7 bases between. DNA of the CDR3: TGTGCCAGCAGTTCTAGGGGTAACTATGGCTACACCTTC. Protein product: CASSSRGNYGYTF.

The V gene is TRBV27, the J gene TRBJ1-4; 8 bases map to TRBD1. In germline, CDR1 is MNHEY, CDR2 SMNVEV (reference sequence). The V segment lost 4 bases and the J segment 11 bases; nucleotides outside the gene matches: 3. The CDR3 contains 12 residues. CDR3 sequence reads: CASSYTGGKLFF. CDR3 DNA: TGTGCCAGCAGTTATACAGGGGGGAAACTGTTTTTT.

The CDR3 loop reads CASSISPQLTDQPQHF. CDR3 DNA: TGTGCCAGTAGTATATCCCCCCAACTCACCGATCAGCCCCAGCATTTT. This sequence joins TRBV19 and TRBJ1-5; D remains ambiguous. The CDR3 loop spans 16 amino acids. Trimming took off 2 bases at V and 5 bases at J, with 16 bases between the two ends. Germline CDR1 and CDR2: LNHDA and SQIVND (reference sequence). Drawing the rest from reference TRBV19 and TRBJ1-5, the complete variable domain is DGGITQSPKYLFRKEGQNVTLSCEQNLNHDAMYWYRQDPGQGLRLIYYSQIVNDFQKGDIAEGYSVSREKKESFPLTVTSAQKNPTAFYLCASSISPQLTDQPQHFGDGTRLSIL.

The chain has TRBV24-1 and TRBJ2-1; 8 nucleotides line up with TRBD1. V shed 3 bases, J shed 7 bases, and the junction held 10 bases outside the gene matches. This CDR3 region has 16 residues. Germline V gene sequence: CDR1 KGHDR, CDR2 SFDVKD. Here the CDR3 reads CATSDQDRARMNEQFF. The CDR3 region has the DNA TGTGCCACCAGTGATCAGGACAGGGCGCGCATGAATGAGCAGTTCTTC.

Of note for this clone: Within the sample, other DNA sequences also encode this same CDR3. The rearrangement joins TRBV19 to TRBJ2-1, with D possibly being TRBD2 (5 bases). Trimming shortened V by 3 bases and J by 2 bases, and 5 bases separated the two germline ends. The CDR3 is 13 amino acids. Germline V gene data show CDR1 as LNHDA and CDR2 as SQIVND (reference sequence). Written as DNA, the CDR3 is TGTGCCAGTAGTATCGGGGCCTACAATGAGCAGTTCTTC. Residues: CASSIGAYNEQFF.

The chain couples TRBV5-6 to TRBJ2-1, with D tentatively TRBD1 (6 bases). The CDR3 length is 16 residues. CDR1 and CDR2 (germline): SGHDT, YYEEEE. V was pared by 2 bases and J by 4 bases, with 16 bases between. The CDR3 DNA is TGTGCCAGCAGCTTTCCGGGACAAATCGCATACAATGAGCAGTTCTTC. Translated, it gives CASSFPGQIAYNEQFF.

The V call is TRBV6-2 or TRBV6-3, the J call TRBJ1-5, with no clear D. The V end was cut by 2 bases, the J end by 3 bases, with 8 bases between. From germline, CDR1 is MNHEY and CDR2 SVGEGT. This CDR3 region has 14 residues. CDR3 in DNA: TGTGCCAGCAGTTACGTCAGGTACAATCAGCCCCAGCATTTT. Translation: CASSYVRYNQPQHF.